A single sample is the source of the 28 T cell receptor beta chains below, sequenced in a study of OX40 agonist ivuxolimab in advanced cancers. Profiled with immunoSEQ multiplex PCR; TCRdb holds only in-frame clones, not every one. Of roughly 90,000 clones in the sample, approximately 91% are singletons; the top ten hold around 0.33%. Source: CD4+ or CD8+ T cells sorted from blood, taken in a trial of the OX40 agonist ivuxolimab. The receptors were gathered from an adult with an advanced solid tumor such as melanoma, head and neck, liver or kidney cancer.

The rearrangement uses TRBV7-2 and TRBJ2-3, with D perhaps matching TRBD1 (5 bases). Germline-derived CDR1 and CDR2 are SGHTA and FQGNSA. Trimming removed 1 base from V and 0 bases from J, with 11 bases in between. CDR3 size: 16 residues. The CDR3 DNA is TGTGCCAGCAGCTTAGGACAGCACGCCAGCACAGATACGCAGTATTTT. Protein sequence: CASSLGQHASTDTQYF. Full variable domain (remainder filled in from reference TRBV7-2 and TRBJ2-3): GAGVSQSPSNKVTEKGKDVELRCDPISGHTALYWYRQSLGQGLEFLIYFQGNSAPDKSGLPSDRFSAERTGGSVSTLTIQRTQQEDSAVYLCASSLGQHASTDTQYFGPGTRLTVL.

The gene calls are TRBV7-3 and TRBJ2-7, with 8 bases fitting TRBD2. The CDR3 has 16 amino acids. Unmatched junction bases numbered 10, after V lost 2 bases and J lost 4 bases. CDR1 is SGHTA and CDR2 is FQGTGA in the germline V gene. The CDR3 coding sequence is TGTGCCAGCAGCTTAGGTTACGGGAGGGGAGGGTACGAGCAGTACTTC. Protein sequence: CASSLGYGRGGYEQYF.

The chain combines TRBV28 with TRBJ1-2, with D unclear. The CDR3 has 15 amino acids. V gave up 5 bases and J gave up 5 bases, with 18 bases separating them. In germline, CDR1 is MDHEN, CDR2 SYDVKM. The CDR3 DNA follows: TGTGCCAGCAGTCCACGGACCGTCGGGCGGTATGGCTACACCTTC. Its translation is CASSPRTVGRYGYTF.

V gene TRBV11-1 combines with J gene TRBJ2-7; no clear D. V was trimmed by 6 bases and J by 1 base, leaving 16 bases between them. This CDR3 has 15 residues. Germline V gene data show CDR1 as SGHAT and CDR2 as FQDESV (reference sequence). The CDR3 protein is CASSQKQMTSYEQYF. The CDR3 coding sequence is TGTGCCAGCAGTCAGAAGCAGATGACATCCTACGAGCAGTACTTC.

CDR3 in amino acids: CASSSVGGWNSPTGELFF. CDR3 sequence (DNA): TGTGCCAGCAGCTCAGTCGGGGGGTGGAACTCCCCGACCGGGGAGCTGTTTTTT. The rearrangement links TRBV7-6 to TRBJ2-2; 7 bases line up with TRBD2. This CDR3 comprises 18 residues. V trimming: 4 bases; J trimming: 5 bases; junction bases outside the gene matches: 16. CDR1 and CDR2 (germline): SGHVS, FNYEAQ.

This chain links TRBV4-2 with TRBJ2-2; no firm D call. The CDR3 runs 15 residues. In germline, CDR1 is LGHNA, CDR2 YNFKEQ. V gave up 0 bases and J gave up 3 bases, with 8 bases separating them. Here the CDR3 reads CASSQDRSYTGELFF. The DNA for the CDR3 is TGTGCCAGCAGCCAAGATCGGAGCTACACCGGGGAGCTGTTTTTT.

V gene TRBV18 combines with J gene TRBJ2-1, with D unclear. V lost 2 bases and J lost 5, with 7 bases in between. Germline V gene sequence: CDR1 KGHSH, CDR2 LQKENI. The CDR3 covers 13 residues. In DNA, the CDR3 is TGTGCCAGCTCACCAACACAGAACAATGAGCAGTTCTTC. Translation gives CASSPTQNNEQFF. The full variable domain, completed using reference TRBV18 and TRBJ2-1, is NAGVMQNPRHLVRRRGQEARLRCSPMKGHSHVYWYRQLPEEGLKFMVYLQKENIIDESGMPKERFSAEFPKEGPSILRIQQVVRGDSAAYFCASSPTQNNEQFFGPGTRLTVL.

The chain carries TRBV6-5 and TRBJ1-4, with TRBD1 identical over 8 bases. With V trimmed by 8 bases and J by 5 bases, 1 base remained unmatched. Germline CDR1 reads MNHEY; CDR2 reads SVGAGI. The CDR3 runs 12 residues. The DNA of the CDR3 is TGTGCCAGCTACAGGGGGAATGAAAAACTGTTTTTT. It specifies CASYRGNEKLFF.

The CDR3 region is CASSQVPSGTGSYNEQFF. The CDR3 coding sequence is TGTGCCAGCAGCCAAGTTCCTTCCGGGACAGGCTCCTACAATGAGCAGTTCTTC. The chain combines TRBV4-2 with TRBJ2-1, with TRBD1 matching over 8 bases. There are 18 residues in the CDR3. Germline loops: CDR1 LGHNA, CDR2 YNFKEQ. V trimming: 1 base; J trimming: 0 bases; junction bases outside the gene matches: 8.

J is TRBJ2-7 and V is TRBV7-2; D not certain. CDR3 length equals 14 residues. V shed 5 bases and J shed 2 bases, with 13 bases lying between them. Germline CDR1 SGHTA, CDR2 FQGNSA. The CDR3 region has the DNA TGTGCCAGCAGCCCCGGATCCGGACCCTACGAGCAGTACTTC. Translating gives CASSPGSGPYEQYF. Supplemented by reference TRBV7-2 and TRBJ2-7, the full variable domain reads GAGVSQSPSNKVTEKGKDVELRCDPISGHTALYWYRQSLGQGLEFLIYFQGNSAPDKSGLPSDRFSAERTGGSVSTLTIQRTQQEDSAVYLCASSPGSGPYEQYFGPGTRLTVT.

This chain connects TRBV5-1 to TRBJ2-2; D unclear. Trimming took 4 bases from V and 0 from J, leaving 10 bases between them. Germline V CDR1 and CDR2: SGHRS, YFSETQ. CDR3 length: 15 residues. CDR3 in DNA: TGCGCCAGCAGCCCGGACGGAACGAACACCGGGGAGCTGTTTTTT. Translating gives CASSPDGTNTGELFF.

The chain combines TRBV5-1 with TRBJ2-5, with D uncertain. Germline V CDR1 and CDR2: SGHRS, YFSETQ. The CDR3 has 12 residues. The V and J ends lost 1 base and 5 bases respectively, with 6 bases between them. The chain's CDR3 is CASSLIGETQYF. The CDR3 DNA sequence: TGCGCCAGCAGCTTGATCGGGGAGACCCAGTACTTC.

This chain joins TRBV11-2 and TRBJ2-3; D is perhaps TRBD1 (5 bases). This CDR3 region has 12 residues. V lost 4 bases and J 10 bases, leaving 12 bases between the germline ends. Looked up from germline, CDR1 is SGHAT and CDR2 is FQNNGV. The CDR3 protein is CASSSPLGAQYF. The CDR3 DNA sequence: TGTGCCAGCAGCTCGCCCCTAGGGGCGCAGTATTTT.

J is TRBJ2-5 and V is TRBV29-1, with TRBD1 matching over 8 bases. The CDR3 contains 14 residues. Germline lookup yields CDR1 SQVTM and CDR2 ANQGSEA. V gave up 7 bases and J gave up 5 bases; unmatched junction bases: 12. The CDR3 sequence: CSARRQGAVETQYF. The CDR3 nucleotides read TGCAGCGCTCGTAGGCAGGGGGCAGTGGAGACCCAGTACTTC.

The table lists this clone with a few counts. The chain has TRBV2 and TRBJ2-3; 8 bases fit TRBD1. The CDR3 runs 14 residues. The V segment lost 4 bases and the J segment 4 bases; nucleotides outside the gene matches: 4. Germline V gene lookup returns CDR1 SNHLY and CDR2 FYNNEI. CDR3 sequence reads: CASSGGQGPDTQYF. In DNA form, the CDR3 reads TGTGCCAGCAGTGGAGGACAGGGCCCAGATACGCAGTATTTT.

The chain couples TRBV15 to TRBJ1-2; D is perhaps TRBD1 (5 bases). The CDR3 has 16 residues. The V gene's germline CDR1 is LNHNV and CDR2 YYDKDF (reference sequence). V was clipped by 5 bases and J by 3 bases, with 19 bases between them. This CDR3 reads CATSRGNTGRDYGYTF. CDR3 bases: TGTGCCACCAGCCGAGGAAATACGGGACGTGACTATGGCTACACCTTC.

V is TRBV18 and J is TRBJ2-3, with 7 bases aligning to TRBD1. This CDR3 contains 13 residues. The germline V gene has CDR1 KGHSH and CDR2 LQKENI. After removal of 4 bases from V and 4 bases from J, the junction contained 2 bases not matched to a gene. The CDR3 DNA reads TGTGCCAGCTCACTGGACAGGTCAGATACGCAGTATTTT. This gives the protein CASSLDRSDTQYF.

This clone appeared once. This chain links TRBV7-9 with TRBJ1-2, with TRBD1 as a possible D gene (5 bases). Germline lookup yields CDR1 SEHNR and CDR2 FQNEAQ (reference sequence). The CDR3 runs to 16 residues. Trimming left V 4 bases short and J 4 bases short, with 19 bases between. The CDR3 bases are TGTGCCAGCAGCTCACCAGGGAGTGCGGCTGTCTATGGCTACACCTTC. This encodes CASSSPGSAAVYGYTF.

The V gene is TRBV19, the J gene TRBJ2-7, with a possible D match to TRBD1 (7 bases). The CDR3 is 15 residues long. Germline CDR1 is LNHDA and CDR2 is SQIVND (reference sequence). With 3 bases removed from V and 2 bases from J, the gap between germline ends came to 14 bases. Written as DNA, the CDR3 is TGTGCCAGTAGTATTCGGGGGCAGGGGGCCTACGAGCAGTACTTC. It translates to CASSIRGQGAYEQYF.

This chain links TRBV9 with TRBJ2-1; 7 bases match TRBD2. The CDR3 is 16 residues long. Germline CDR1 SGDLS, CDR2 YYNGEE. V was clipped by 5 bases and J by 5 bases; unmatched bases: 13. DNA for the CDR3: TGTGCCAGCAGAGCGGGACTTGCCCCCGGAGACAATGAGCAGTTCTTC. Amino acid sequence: CASRAGLAPGDNEQFF.

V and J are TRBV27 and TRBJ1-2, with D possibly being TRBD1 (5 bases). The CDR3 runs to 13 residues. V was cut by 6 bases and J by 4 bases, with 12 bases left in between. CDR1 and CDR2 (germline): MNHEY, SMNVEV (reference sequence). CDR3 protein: CASSAAGRYGYTF. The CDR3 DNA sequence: TGTGCCAGCAGCGCCGCAGGGCGCTATGGCTACACCTTC.

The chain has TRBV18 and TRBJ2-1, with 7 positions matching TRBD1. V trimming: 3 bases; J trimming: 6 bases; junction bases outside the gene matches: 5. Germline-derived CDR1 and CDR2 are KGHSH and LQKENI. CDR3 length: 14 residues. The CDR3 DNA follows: TGTGCCAGCTCACCCCCGACAGGGACCAATGAGCAGTTCTTC. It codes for CASSPPTGTNEQFF.

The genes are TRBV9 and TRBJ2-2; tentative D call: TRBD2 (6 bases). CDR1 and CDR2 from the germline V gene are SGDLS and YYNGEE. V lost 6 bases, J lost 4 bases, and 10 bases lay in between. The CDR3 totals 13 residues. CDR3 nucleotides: TGTGCCAGCACTAGCGTAGCCACCGGGGAGCTGTTTTTT. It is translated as CASTSVATGELFF.

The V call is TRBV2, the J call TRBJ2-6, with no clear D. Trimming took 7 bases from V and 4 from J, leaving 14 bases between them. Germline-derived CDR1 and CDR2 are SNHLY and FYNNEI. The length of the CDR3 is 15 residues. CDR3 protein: CASTTGPRGANVLTF. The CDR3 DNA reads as TGTGCCAGCACAACGGGCCCAAGGGGGGCCAACGTCCTGACTTTC.

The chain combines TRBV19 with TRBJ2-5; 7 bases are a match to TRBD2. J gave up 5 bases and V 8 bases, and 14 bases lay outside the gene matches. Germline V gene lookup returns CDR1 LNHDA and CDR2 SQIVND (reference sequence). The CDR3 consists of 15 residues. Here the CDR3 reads CASSSGGRLSETQYF. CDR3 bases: TGTGCCAGTTCTAGCGGTGGCAGGTTGTCGGAGACCCAGTACTTC. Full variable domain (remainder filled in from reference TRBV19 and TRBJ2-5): DGGITQSPKYLFRKEGQNVTLSCEQNLNHDAMYWYRQDPGQGLRLIYYSQIVNDFQKGDIAEGYSVSREKKESFPLTVTSAQKNPTAFYLCASSSGGRLSETQYFGPGTRLLVL.

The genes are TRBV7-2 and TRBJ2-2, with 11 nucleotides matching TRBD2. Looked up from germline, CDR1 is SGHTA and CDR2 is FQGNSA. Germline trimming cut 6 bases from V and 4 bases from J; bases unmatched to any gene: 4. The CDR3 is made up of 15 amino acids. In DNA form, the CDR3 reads TGTGCCAGCAGGGTGACTAGCGGGACCACCGGGGAGCTGTTTTTT. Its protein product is CASRVTSGTTGELFF. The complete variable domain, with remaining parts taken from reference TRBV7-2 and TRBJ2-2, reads GAGVSQSPSNKVTEKGKDVELRCDPISGHTALYWYRQSLGQGLEFLIYFQGNSAPDKSGLPSDRFSAERTGGSVSTLTIQRTQQEDSAVYLCASRVTSGTTGELFFGEGSRLTVL.

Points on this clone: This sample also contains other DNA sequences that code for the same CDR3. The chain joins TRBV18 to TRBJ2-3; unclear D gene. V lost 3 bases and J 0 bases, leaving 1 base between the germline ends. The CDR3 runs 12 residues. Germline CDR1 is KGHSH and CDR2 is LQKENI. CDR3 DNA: TGTGCCAGCTCACCGAGCACAGATACGCAGTATTTT. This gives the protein CASSPSTDTQYF.

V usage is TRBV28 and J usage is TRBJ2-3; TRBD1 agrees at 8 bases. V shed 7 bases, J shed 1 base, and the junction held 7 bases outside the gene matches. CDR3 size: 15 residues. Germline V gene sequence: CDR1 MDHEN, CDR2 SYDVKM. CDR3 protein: CASNPPGQGTDTQYF. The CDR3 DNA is TGTGCCAGCAACCCCCCGGGACAGGGCACAGATACGCAGTATTTT.